The rows below give T cell receptor beta chains drawn from one sample of a study of blood T cells in healthy people across ages. TCRdb reanalysed the 5' RACE reads using MiXCR and keeps one entry per CDR3 protein. The table has roughly 800,000 distinct CDR3 sequences, 25% seen once. These same data were also listed under a study on T cells of mothers and their children.

The sequenced material came from blood. All receptors come from a boy between 10 and 17 years old in good health. CDR3s include the opening cysteine and the closing phenylalanine or tryptophan. Fields, in order: V gene, J gene, clone size, D gene, CDR3 protein. The D gene is left open where the match is weak. Only some rows state a clone size, as once, few, many or a class for expanded clones.

TRBV5-1,TRBJ2-1,many,TRBD2,CASSPGLAGADEQFF
TRBV12-3/TRBV12-4,TRBJ1-1,few,.,CASSLRVTEAFF
TRBV7-6,TRBJ1-4,few,.,CASSPREEKLFF
TRBV3-1,TRBJ1-1,few,.,CASSPQGSRTEAFF
TRBV7-8,TRBJ2-3,few,.,CASSTQGADTQYF
TRBV6-5,TRBJ2-3,.,.,CASSYDREADTQYF
TRBV7-2,.,few,.,CASSFYPGSYEQYF
TRBV6-5,TRBJ2-7,.,TRBD1,CASRGTGGMDEQYF
TRBV7-9,TRBJ1-1,few,.,CASSLDVSTNTEAFF
TRBV10-3,TRBJ2-7,.,TRBD2,CAISESSSGSNEQYF
TRBV5-1,.,few,.,CASSFGAGAPYNEQFF
TRBV20-1,TRBJ2-4,.,.,CSALLGGVQYF
TRBV11-2,TRBJ1-2,.,TRBD1,CASSSQPGQAF
TRBV28,.,few,TRBD2,CASSFRGRGALLISYEQYF
TRBV3-1,.,.,.,CASSRDSIEQFF
TRBV28,TRBJ2-3,.,.,CASSTSGNGADTQYF
TRBV12-3/TRBV12-4,TRBJ2-5,.,TRBD2,CASSGLVEIGTQYF
TRBV7-9,TRBJ1-1,few,TRBD1,CASSLGQGAETEAFF
TRBV5-1,.,.,TRBD2,CASSLELAGGREQFF
TRBV20-1,TRBJ1-6,few,.,CSVRGGAAWRNSPLHF
TRBV7-9,TRBJ2-7,.,TRBD1,CTSSYSAGTDFYEQYF
TRBV2,TRBJ1-2,.,.,CARAPRGDYGYTF
TRBV4-1,TRBJ2-5,few,.,CASSQAIRETQYF
TRBV4-1,TRBJ2-7,.,TRBD2,CASSQGLGGRAVEQYF
TRBV25-1,TRBJ1-2,few,.,CASSFRREDGYTF
TRBV3-1,TRBJ2-7,.,.,CASSQIWGTGYEQYF
TRBV29-1,.,.,TRBD1,CSAYTGGCNEQFF
TRBV7-2,TRBJ1-5,.,.,CASSLDRPPQHF
TRBV2,TRBJ1-5,.,.,CASSADVDQPQHF
TRBV7-9,TRBJ2-3,few,.,CASRLPAGAPGDTQYF
TRBV29-1,TRBJ2-5,.,TRBD2,CSVGPSGVGETQYF
TRBV7-2,TRBJ2-3,.,TRBD2,CASSLRAGGNVGDTQYF
TRBV6-1,TRBJ2-3,.,TRBD1,CASSDWDSQTDTQYF
TRBV10-3,TRBJ1-4,few,.,CAISPDRQNEKLFF
TRBV5-1,TRBJ1-2,few,TRBD1,CASAPGQGNGYTF
TRBV7-9,TRBJ2-7,few,.,CASSLETVQDPYEQYF
TRBV5-1,TRBJ1-2,.,.,CASSLEGGHVGYTF
TRBV7-9,TRBJ2-5,.,.,CASSLEEQPEQYF
TRBV6-5,TRBJ2-7,.,.,CASSYSGSLGGYEQYF
TRBV10-3,TRBJ2-5,.,TRBD2,CAVGAIAGQETQYF
TRBV2,.,.,.,CASSEGRSEQYF
TRBV3-1,TRBJ1-2,few,.,CASSQVRRGGYGYTF
TRBV20-1,TRBJ1-1,.,TRBD1,CSARDPTGGTEAFF
TRBV7-9,TRBJ1-5,.,.,CASSPTTGRGQPQHF
TRBV5-1,TRBJ1-1,.,TRBD1,CASSLDRGDTAFF
TRBV12-3/TRBV12-4,TRBJ1-1,.,TRBD1,CASYPGQGNTEAFF
TRBV28,TRBJ2-7,.,.,CASGLPVSYEQYF
TRBV29-1,TRBJ2-3,few,TRBD2,CSVKGGTSGDLTQYF
TRBV9,TRBJ2-5,few,.,CASSVSGLFQETQYF
TRBV7-2,TRBJ1-1,few,.,CASSLVADDTEAFF
TRBV12-3/TRBV12-4,TRBJ1-2,.,.,CASSYRPSGGYTF
TRBV5-1,TRBJ2-5,.,.,CASSFGVSGETQYF
TRBV5-4,TRBJ1-2,.,TRBD1,CASSRQTGGGYTF
TRBV4-2,TRBJ2-5,.,.,CASSQKPVGGQETQYF
TRBV7-2,TRBJ2-7,.,TRBD1,CASSWGGTGTYEQYF
TRBV11-1,.,.,.,CVSSLLRNSEQYF
TRBV29-1,TRBJ2-1,few,TRBD1,CSVGQGQGEFF